Below are 19 T cell receptor beta chains sequenced from a single sample in a study of blood T cell repertoires in COVID-19. Assay used: immunoSEQ multiplex PCR; TCRdb lists only in-frame clones, some missing. The profile covers 400,000 to 450,000 clones, with about 90% appearing a single time and roughly 0.78% taken by the ten largest. The sequencing input was peripheral blood. These receptors all come from a young man with COVID-19, enrolled during active disease.

CDR3 nucleotides: TGTGCCACCGCCGGGACAAGCCGCTTAAGGAACTATGGCTACACCTTC. Encoded protein: CATAGTSRLRNYGYTF. The chain is built from TRBV6-4 and TRBJ1-2; a possible D gene is TRBD1 (6 bases). The length of the CDR3 is 16 residues. Germline values: CDR1 MRHNA, CDR2 SNTAGT. Trimming stripped 10 bases from V and 2 bases from J, with 23 bases between.

The genes are TRBV19 and TRBJ1-4; a possible D gene is TRBD1 (5 bases). Germline CDR1 and CDR2: LNHDA and SQIVND (reference sequence). V dropped 3 bases and J dropped 8 bases, with 13 bases sitting between them. CDR3 size: 14 residues. CDR3: CASSMLTEGEKLFF. CDR3 nucleotides: TGTGCCAGTAGTATGCTGACGGAGGGGGAAAAACTGTTTTTT.

V gene TRBV6-5 combines with J gene TRBJ1-6, with D maybe TRBD1 (6 bases). There are 15 residues in the CDR3. Trimming cost V 1 base and J 6 bases, with 10 bases left between them. Germline V lookup: CDR1 MNHEY, CDR2 SVGAGI. Written as DNA, the CDR3 is TGTGCCAGCAGTTACTGGACAGAGGCTAATTCACCCCTCCACTTT. This encodes CASSYWTEANSPLHF.

The rearrangement uses TRBV3-1 (or the pseudogene TRBV3-2) and TRBJ1-2, with TRBD1 matching over 11 bases. With V trimmed by 5 bases and J by 7 bases, 9 bases remained unmatched. The CDR3 length is 15 residues. CDR1 is LGHDT, CDR2 YNNKEL, per germline (reference sequence). The chain's CDR3 is CASSSQGQGGSGYTF. As DNA, the CDR3 is TGTGCCAGCAGCTCGCAGGGACAGGGGGGGTCTGGCTACACCTTC.

The table lists this clone with a few counts. V is TRBV7-9 and J is TRBJ1-6; 8 bases agree with TRBD1. This CDR3 has 15 residues. The J segment lost 10 bases and the V segment lost 4 bases, leaving 9 bases of the junction unmatched. CDR1 is SEHNR, CDR2 FQNEAQ, per germline (reference sequence). The CDR3 DNA reads TGTGCCAGCAGCTATTCAGGGGGCATTACATCACCCCTCCACTTT. It specifies CASSYSGGITSPLHF.

This clone has only one observation. The chain couples TRBV11-2 to TRBJ2-7; D possibly corresponds to TRBD1 (6 bases). CDR1 and CDR2 from the germline V gene are SGHAT and FQNNGV. V lost 5 bases, J lost 7 bases, and 15 bases lay in between. The CDR3 has 13 residues. CDR3 protein: CASSDGTRLEQYF. Written as DNA, the CDR3 is TGTGCCAGCAGCGACGGGACACGCTTGGAGCAGTACTTC.

V and J are TRBV21-1 and TRBJ1-6. TRBV21-1 is termed a pseudogene. This CDR3 comprises 16 residues. The DNA of the CDR3 is TGTGCCAGCAGCTCCCGCCGGGATCCGCTTATCTCACCCCTCCACTTT. Its translation: CASSSRRDPLISPLHF.

The chain is built from TRBV19 and TRBJ1-2; maybe TRBD1 (6 bases). Trimming pared 2 bases from V and 7 bases from J, leaving 8 bases between. Germline V CDR1 and CDR2: LNHDA, SQIVND (reference sequence). The length of the CDR3 is 12 residues. CDR3 bases: TGTGCCAGTAGTATAAGGGGGTCTGGCTACACCTTC. This sequence encodes CASSIRGSGYTF.

The chain combines TRBV6-5 with TRBJ1-1, with D unresolved. V was shortened by 6 bases and J by 6 bases, with 20 bases between the two germline ends. The CDR3 extends over 15 amino acids. Germline V CDR1 and CDR2: MNHEY, SVGAGI. Written as DNA, the CDR3 is TGTGCCAGCAGACCGGCGGGGTCTATTCTTTCTGAAGCTTTCTTT. This encodes CASRPAGSILSEAFF.

V and J are TRBV19 and TRBJ1-3; the D gene is possibly TRBD1 (6 bases). V was clipped by 3 bases and J by 5 bases, with 14 bases between them. Germline loops: CDR1 LNHDA, CDR2 SQIVND (reference sequence). This CDR3 spans 15 amino acids. The CDR3 sequence is CASSMGDRRRNTIYF. CDR3 coding DNA: TGTGCCAGTAGTATGGGAGACAGGAGGAGAAACACCATATATTTT.

This clone was seen repeatedly, ten times or more. The rearrangement links TRBV25-1 to TRBJ2-7; 11 bases fit TRBD1. The CDR3 sequence is 14 residues long. Germline CDR1 reads MGHDK; CDR2 reads SYGVNS. The V gene end was trimmed by 3 bases and the J gene end by 5 bases; junction bases not matched to a gene: 3. The CDR3: CASSERDRGDEQYF. As DNA, the CDR3 is TGTGCCAGCAGTGAGCGGGACAGGGGGGACGAGCAGTACTTC.

This rearrangement joins TRBV5-6 to TRBJ2-1; D unresolved. The CDR3 extends over 11 amino acids. CDR1 is SGHDT and CDR2 is YYEEEE in the germline V gene. Trimming left V 0 bases short and J 9 bases short, with 4 bases between. CDR3 nucleotides: TGTGCCAGCAGCTTGGGGAGTGAGCAGTTCTTC. Translated: CASSLGSEQFF.

The chain couples TRBV30 to TRBJ1-1; tentative D call: TRBD1 (6 bases). V was pared by 3 bases and J by 7 bases, with 18 bases between. The CDR3 runs 14 residues. Germline V gene lookup returns CDR1 GTSNPN and CDR2 SVGIG (reference sequence). This CDR3 reads CAWSPDRLWGEAFF. CDR3 sequence (DNA): TGTGCCTGGAGCCCCGACAGGCTCTGGGGTGAAGCTTTCTTT.

The rearrangement joins TRBV5-4 to TRBJ2-4, with 7 bases identical to TRBD1. V was clipped by 3 bases and J by 8 bases; unmatched bases: 11. This CDR3 is built from 15 residues. Germline CDR1 reads SGHNT; CDR2 reads YYREEE (reference sequence). The CDR3: CASSSPGQAEHIQYF. The CDR3 DNA reads as TGTGCCAGCAGCTCACCCGGACAGGCGGAGCACATTCAGTACTTC.

The chain combines TRBV11-2 with TRBJ2-3, with D unclear. From germline, CDR1 is SGHAT and CDR2 FQNNGV. The CDR3 covers 14 residues. Trimming cost V 0 bases and J 0 bases, with 4 bases left between them. Written as DNA, the CDR3 is TGTGCCAGCAGCTTAGATTCTAGCACAGATACGCAGTATTTT. Translating it yields CASSLDSSTDTQYF. Using reference TRBV11-2 and TRBJ2-3 for the parts outside the CDR3, the full variable domain is EAGVAQSPRYKIIEKRQSVAFWCNPISGHATLYWYQQILGQGPKLLIQFQNNGVVDDSQLPKDRFSAERLKGVDSTLKIQPAKLEDSAVYLCASSLDSSTDTQYFGPGTRLTVL.

The V gene is TRBV6-6, the J gene TRBJ2-5, with a possible D match to TRBD2 (6 bases). V was cut by 10 bases and J by 3 bases, with 21 bases left in between. CDR1 is MNHNY and CDR2 is SVGAGI in the germline V gene (reference sequence). The CDR3 sequence is 15 residues long. CDR3 amino acids: CAKRMAGLRKETQYF. CDR3 DNA: TGTGCCAAGAGGATGGCGGGGTTGCGCAAAGAGACCCAGTACTTC.

V is TRBV18 and J is TRBJ1-5; 12 nucleotides line up with TRBD1. V trimming: 3 bases; J trimming: 5 bases; junction bases outside the gene matches: 5. Looked up from germline, CDR1 is KGHSH and CDR2 is LQKENI. The CDR3 has 16 amino acids. As DNA, the CDR3 is TGTGCCAGCTCACCGGGACAGGGGGCGCAGCATCAGCCCCAGCATTTT. Protein product: CASSPGQGAQHQPQHF.

The rearrangement joins TRBV18 to TRBJ2-3; TRBD2 matches at 11 bases. Germline CDR1 reads KGHSH; CDR2 reads LQKENI. The CDR3 has 19 amino acids. V was pared by 6 bases and J by 6 bases, with 20 bases of the junction left unmatched. The CDR3 DNA reads as TGTGCCAGCTCGCCTACTAGCGGGAGTTGGCCCCTACAGATTGATACGCAGTATTTT. As protein: CASSPTSGSWPLQIDTQYF.

This sequence joins TRBV6-5 and TRBJ2-1, with 13 bases identical to TRBD2. Germline loops: CDR1 MNHEY, CDR2 SVGAGI. The CDR3 length is 15 residues. V trimming: 5 bases; J trimming: 8 bases; junction bases outside the gene matches: 6. The CDR3 bases are TGTGCCAGCAGTACACTAGCGGGGGGGCCTTATGAGCAGTTCTTC. Translation: CASSTLAGGPYEQFF.